One sample yielded the 30 T cell receptor beta chains listed below, sequenced in a study of T cells in localized non-small cell lung cancer. Assay used: immunoSEQ multiplex PCR; TCRdb lists only in-frame clones, some missing. The sample has 30,000 or so clones; 88% are singletons. Sequenced material: peripheral blood, taken before any cancer treatment. The receptor source for this set is a female donor at least 60 years old with stage III squamous cell lung carcinoma.

CDR3 bases: TGTGCCAGCAGTCGGGGAGGGGGCGCAACTAATGAAAAACTGTTTTTT. Protein: CASSRGGGATNEKLFF. This chain uses TRBV4-2 with TRBJ1-4; 7 positions match TRBD1. Trimming took 6 bases from V and 0 from J; bases not matched to a gene: 7. The CDR3 contains 16 residues. CDR1 is LGHNA, CDR2 YNFKEQ, per germline.

The chain uses TRBV5-1 and TRBJ2-7; TRBD2 agrees at 8 bases. Germline lookup yields CDR1 SGHRS and CDR2 YFSETQ. CDR3 length: 14 residues. V was clipped by 4 bases and J by 3 bases; unmatched bases: 6. CDR3 protein: CASSVPTSGYEQYF. DNA for the CDR3: TGCGCCAGCAGCGTCCCTACTAGCGGCTACGAGCAGTACTTC.

This rearrangement joins TRBV5-4 to TRBJ1-1, with a possible D match to TRBD1 (6 bases). Trimming left V 4 bases short and J 0 bases short, with 10 bases between. The CDR3 extends over 14 amino acids. Looked up from germline, CDR1 is SGHNT and CDR2 is YYREEE (reference sequence). The CDR3 reads CASSPDSLNTEAFF. CDR3 in DNA: TGTGCCAGCAGCCCGGACAGTTTGAACACTGAAGCTTTCTTT.

The chain couples TRBV11-2 to TRBJ2-7, with a possible D match to TRBD1 (5 bases). The V end was cut by 0 bases, the J end by 1 base, with 10 bases between. Germline V gene lookup returns CDR1 SGHAT and CDR2 FQNNGV. This CDR3 has 15 residues. CDR3 coding DNA: TGTGCCAGCAGCTTAGATGGGGCAGTTTCCTACGAGCAGTACTTC. It codes for CASSLDGAVSYEQYF.

This clone has a single count. This CDR3 is CASSPLTRSGANVLTF. Here the CDR3 DNA reads TGTGCCAGCAGCCCCCTGACCCGATCTGGGGCCAACGTCCTGACTTTC. The chain recombines TRBV7-8 with TRBJ2-6, with D unclear. CDR1 and CDR2 (germline): SGHVS, FQNEAQ. The CDR3 runs to 16 residues. Trimming cost V 5 bases and J 1 base, with 12 bases left between them.

This sequence joins TRBV19 and TRBJ2-5, with D tentatively TRBD1 (6 bases). Germline CDR1 LNHDA, CDR2 SQIVND (reference sequence). This CDR3 spans 15 amino acids. Trimming took 5 bases from V and 5 from J, leaving 18 bases between them. The DNA of the CDR3 is TGTGCCAGTAGTTTCTCACAGGGCCGCAGGGAGACCCAGTACTTC. Amino acid sequence: CASSFSQGRRETQYF.

The rearrangement links TRBV6-5 to TRBJ1-1; D is undetermined. Looked up from germline, CDR1 is MNHEY and CDR2 is SVGAGI. Trimming shortened V by 8 bases and J by 1 base, and 11 bases separated the two germline ends. This CDR3 spans 13 amino acids. CDR3 amino acids: CASGIWGNTEAFF. The CDR3 DNA sequence: TGTGCCAGCGGGATATGGGGGAACACTGAAGCTTTCTTT.

The rearrangement links TRBV28 to TRBJ1-1; D gene ambiguous. Looked up from germline, CDR1 is MDHEN and CDR2 is SYDVKM. This CDR3 has 15 amino acids. The V end lost 5 bases, the J end lost 1 base, and 14 bases lay between the germline ends. CDR3 residues: CASSPPNLGNTEAFF. CDR3 nucleotide sequence: TGTGCCAGCAGTCCGCCGAATTTGGGGAACACTGAAGCTTTCTTT.

The V call is TRBV2, the J call TRBJ2-1; TRBD1 matches 8 bases. The trim removed 2 bases at V and 5 bases at J, leaving 5 bases unmatched. Germline loops: CDR1 SNHLY, CDR2 FYNNEI. The length of the CDR3 is 15 residues. CDR3 amino acids: CASSEIGQGDNEQFF. The CDR3 DNA reads TGTGCCAGCAGTGAAATAGGACAGGGAGACAATGAGCAGTTCTTC.

The rearrangement joins TRBV9 to TRBJ2-5; weak D call: TRBD1 (6 bases). V shed 0 bases and J shed 4 bases, with 13 bases lying between them. Germline-derived CDR1 and CDR2 are SGDLS and YYNGEE. The CDR3 covers 15 residues. DNA for the CDR3: TGTGCCAGCAGCGTAGCAGCAGGGGTGGGAGAGACCCAGTACTTC. Residues: CASSVAAGVGETQYF.

The chain couples TRBV10-1 to TRBJ1-4, with 9 nucleotides matching TRBD1. Germline values: CDR1 WNHNN, CDR2 SYGVQD (reference sequence). V gave up 6 bases and J gave up 12 bases; unmatched junction bases: 8. This CDR3 has 13 amino acids. As DNA, the CDR3 is TGCGCCAGCAGCCGGGACAGGGAAGGAGAACTGTTTTTT. Amino acids: CASSRDREGELFF.

This clone was detected only a few times. The chain is built from TRBV10-3 and TRBJ2-3; D is possibly TRBD1 (7 bases). Germline loops: CDR1 ENHRY, CDR2 SYGVKD. With 3 bases removed from V and 4 bases from J, the gap between germline ends came to 11 bases. The CDR3 spans 14 residues. The DNA of the CDR3 is TGTGCCATCAGTGAAACAGGGGAGGCAGATACGCAGTATTTT. This encodes CAISETGEADTQYF.

The chain couples TRBV28 to TRBJ2-1; tentatively, D is TRBD2 (5 bases). Germline V gives CDR1 MDHEN, CDR2 SYDVKM. CDR3 size: 15 residues. V was clipped by 1 base and J by 4 bases, with 11 bases between them. The CDR3 bases are TGTGCCAGCAGTTTATTACTTAGCGCGTACAATGAGCAGTTCTTC. The encoded protein is CASSLLLSAYNEQFF. Variable domain in full (rest from reference TRBV28 and TRBJ2-1): DVKVTQSSRYLVKRTGEKVFLECVQDMDHENMFWYRQDPGLGLRLIYFSYDVKMKEKGDIPEGYSVSREKKERFSLILESASTNQTSMYLCASSLLLSAYNEQFFGPGTRLTVL.

This rearrangement joins TRBV2 to TRBJ2-1, with D tentatively TRBD2 (6 bases). The length of the CDR3 is 15 residues. Germline lookup yields CDR1 SNHLY and CDR2 FYNNEI. With 8 bases removed from V and 5 bases from J, the gap between germline ends came to 19 bases. CDR3 coding DNA: TGTGCCAGCGGGGCCCCGGGACTTTTGAACAATGAGCAGTTCTTC. Protein: CASGAPGLLNNEQFF.

The rearrangement links TRBV4-3 to TRBJ2-3, with D possibly TRBD1 on 6 matching bases. This CDR3 region has 16 residues. Trimming removed 0 bases from V and 2 bases from J, with 12 bases in between. CDR1 and CDR2 from the germline V gene are LGHNA and YSLEER. Here the CDR3 reads CASSQDPGEITDTQYF. For the CDR3, the DNA is TGCGCCAGCAGCCAAGACCCAGGGGAGATCACAGATACGCAGTATTTT.

This clone was observed a single time. The CDR3 DNA follows: TGCGCCAGCAGCCAAGGGACTAGCGGGCACTCCTACAATGAGCAGTTCTTC. This translates into CASSQGTSGHSYNEQFF. The chain is built from TRBV4-3 and TRBJ2-1, with 11 nucleotides matching TRBD2. V dropped 1 base and J dropped 0; count of bases not matched to a gene: 2. The length of the CDR3 is 17 residues. The V gene's germline CDR1 is LGHNA and CDR2 YSLEER.

The rearrangement joins TRBV12-2 to TRBJ2-5; TRBD2 is the table's D call and was not checked against the DNA. TRBV12-2 is a recognized pseudogene. The CDR3 is made up of 20 amino acids. The CDR3 loop is CASRLGFLRSGTYSGETQYF. The DNA for the CDR3 is TGTGCAAGTCGCTTAGGGTTCCTTAGGAGCGGGACCTACTCGGGAGAGACCCAGTACTTC.

There are a few counts of this clone. The gene calls are TRBV25-1 and TRBJ2-7; 8 bases line up with TRBD1. V shed 6 bases, J shed 7 bases, and the junction held 11 bases outside the gene matches. Per the germline V gene, CDR1 is MGHDK and CDR2 is SYGVNS. This CDR3 comprises 14 residues. The DNA for the CDR3 is TGTGCCAGCAGCCTGACAGGGGCCGGTGAGGAGCAGTACTTC. It specifies CASSLTGAGEEQYF.

V is TRBV5-6 and J is TRBJ2-5; the match to TRBD1 covers 9 bases. Losses at the gene ends were 4 bases for V and 5 bases for J; bases not matched to a gene: 12. The CDR3 runs to 16 residues. From germline, CDR1 is SGHDT and CDR2 YYEEEE. The chain's CDR3 is CASSPPTGGVGETQYF. The CDR3 DNA is TGTGCCAGCAGCCCACCGACAGGGGGGGTCGGGGAGACCCAGTACTTC.

This chain connects TRBV7-3 to TRBJ2-1, with 9 bases identical to TRBD2. CDR3 length: 14 residues. V shed 2 bases, J shed 9 bases, and the junction held 5 bases outside the gene matches. Germline CDR1 and CDR2: SGHTA and FQGTGA. For the CDR3, the DNA is TGTGCCAGCAGCTTATTGAGTAGCGGGAGTGAGCAGTTCTTC. It specifies CASSLLSSGSEQFF.

CDR3 nucleotides: TGTGCCAGCAGCGGTCGAGGGCAGGGGGCGTCCTATGGCTACACCTTC. Its protein is CASSGRGQGASYGYTF. The J gene is TRBJ1-2, the V gene TRBV11-2; 8 nucleotides line up with TRBD1. Germline V lookup: CDR1 SGHAT, CDR2 FQNNGV. The junction had 12 bases not matched to a gene; V was cut back by 5 bases and J by 4 bases. This CDR3 spans 16 amino acids.

The V gene is TRBV27, the J gene TRBJ2-7; 9 bases map to TRBD2. There are 16 residues in the CDR3. Germline values: CDR1 MNHEY, CDR2 SMNVEV (reference sequence). J gave up 0 bases and V 5 bases, and 8 bases lay outside the gene matches. This chain's CDR3 is CASSPYSGSFSYEQYF. In DNA form, the CDR3 reads TGTGCCAGCAGTCCTTATAGCGGGAGTTTCTCCTACGAGCAGTACTTC.

The rearrangement joins TRBV19 to TRBJ1-5; D gene uncertain. Trimming took off 4 bases at V and 0 bases at J, with 10 bases between the two ends. The V gene's germline CDR1 is LNHDA and CDR2 SQIVND (reference sequence). The CDR3 is 15 amino acids. Here the CDR3 reads CASSTEGYSNQPQHF. The CDR3 DNA follows: TGTGCCAGTAGTACGGAAGGGTATAGCAATCAGCCCCAGCATTTT.

The chain uses TRBV7-6 and TRBJ1-5, with D maybe TRBD1 (5 bases). Germline loops: CDR1 SGHVS, CDR2 FNYEAQ. Deletions cut 5 bases from V and 6 bases from J, with 14 bases between. This CDR3 spans 14 amino acids. This chain's CDR3 is CASSVGGVRQPQHF. CDR3 sequence (DNA): TGTGCCAGCAGCGTCGGGGGGGTTCGTCAGCCCCAGCATTTT.

J is TRBJ1-4 and V is TRBV4-1, with no clear D. The CDR3 is made up of 16 amino acids. Per the germline V gene, CDR1 is MGHRA and CDR2 is YSYEKL. Trimming removed 4 bases from V and 1 base from J, with 13 bases in between. CDR3 coding DNA: TGCGCCAGCAGCCTAGGCCGGGCCCGAACTAATGAAAAACTGTTTTTT. Amino acid sequence: CASSLGRARTNEKLFF.

This chain links TRBV28 with TRBJ2-7; D not resolved. V was trimmed by 6 bases and J by 5 bases, leaving 17 bases between them. The CDR3 covers 14 residues. Germline CDR1 and CDR2: MDHEN and SYDVKM. CDR3 nucleotides: TGTGCCAGCAGAGCCCCCGGTAGTAGCCACGAGCAGTACTTC. The encoded protein is CASRAPGSSHEQYF.

The chain carries TRBV28 and TRBJ2-1, with 9 bases matching TRBD2. This CDR3 contains 16 residues. The germline CDR1 and CDR2 sequences are MDHEN and SYDVKM. The trim removed 6 bases at V and 0 bases at J, leaving 6 bases unmatched. DNA for the CDR3: TGTGCCAGCAGGGGGCGGGAGGGCAGCTCCTACAATGAGCAGTTCTTC. It translates to CASRGREGSSYNEQFF. The complete variable domain, with remaining parts taken from reference TRBV28 and TRBJ2-1, reads DVKVTQSSRYLVKRTGEKVFLECVQDMDHENMFWYRQDPGLGLRLIYFSYDVKMKEKGDIPEGYSVSREKKERFSLILESASTNQTSMYLCASRGREGSSYNEQFFGPGTRLTVL.

The rearrangement uses TRBV7-9 and TRBJ2-5; 14 nucleotides align to TRBD2. J lost 4 bases, V lost 4 bases, and 5 bases had no gene match. The CDR3 contains 16 residues. CDR1 is SEHNR and CDR2 is FQNEAQ in the germline V gene (reference sequence). The CDR3 loop reads CASSYRTSGGPETQYF. In DNA form, the CDR3 reads TGTGCCAGCAGCTATCGGACTAGCGGGGGGCCAGAGACCCAGTACTTC. The variable domain in full, completed from reference TRBV7-9 and TRBJ2-5, reads DTGVSQNPRHKITKRGQNVTFRCDPISEHNRLYWYRQTLGQGPEFLTYFQNEAQLEKSRLLSDRFSAERPKGSFSTLEIQRTEQGDSAMYLCASSYRTSGGPETQYFGPGTRLLVL.

J is TRBJ1-2 and V is TRBV29-1; D is perhaps TRBD1 (5 bases). CDR3 size: 11 residues. The germline V gene encodes CDR1 SQVTM and CDR2 ANQGSEA. V shed 4 bases and J shed 8 bases, with 11 bases lying between them. CDR3 in DNA: TGCAGCGTTGCACCAGAGGGGGGCTACACCTTC. Protein: CSVAPEGGYTF.

The rearrangement links TRBV5-1 to TRBJ2-3; 10 nucleotides line up with TRBD2. V was pared by 3 bases and J by 2 bases, with 3 bases of the junction left unmatched. Germline V gives CDR1 SGHRS, CDR2 YFSETQ. The CDR3 is 15 residues long. CDR3 in DNA: TGCGCCAGCAGCTCAGCGGGAGGGCCCACAGATACGCAGTATTTT. Its protein is CASSSAGGPTDTQYF.